This T cell receptor beta chain was documented in a study of blood T cell repertoires in COVID-19. Source study methods: The authors estimated nucleated cell counts from reference gene primer amplification. TCRdb's table, derived via immunoSEQ multiplex PCR, lists solely in-frame clones and lacks some. Clone size and V and J calls were adopted from that table, with D and trimming inferred from the DNA. The sample holds tens of thousands of clones, 70% to 75% seen once. V was clipped by 0 bases and J by 7 bases, with 18 bases between them. The CDR3 covers 16 residues. Per germline, CDR1 MNHEY and CDR2 SMNVEV (reference sequence).

The receptor's source is a woman between 50 and 59 years old with active or convalescent COVID-19. J is TRBJ1-2 and V is TRBV27, with D possibly being TRBD1 (6 bases). Sequencing input: peripheral blood. The CDR3 nucleotides are TGTGCCAGCAGTTTATCCGTTAATAGAGGGGGAGCTGGCTACACCTTC. This encodes CASSLSVNRGGAGYTF.